These 20 T cell receptor beta chains share one sample of origin, sequenced in a study of spatial heterogeneity in lung cancer. Time point reported: sample taken at primary tumor resection. Unsorted whole RNA of tumor, nontumor lung or frozen PBMC was sequenced. TCRdb fed the 5' RACE reads into MiXCR, producing one record per CDR3 protein. The sample holds roughly 18,000 distinct CDR3 sequences, around 19% seen once. The sample consisted of PBMCs, taken at surgery. The receptors come from a male donor with early-stage non-small cell lung cancer.

Ten or more counts support this clonotype. This rearrangement joins TRBV7-2 to TRBJ1-6, with D unresolved. V shed 6 bases and J shed 7 bases, with 19 bases lying between them. The CDR3 spans 16 residues. CDR1 is SGHTA and CDR2 is FQGNSA in the germline V gene. The CDR3 sequence is CASRKGSAFHNSPLHF. The CDR3 DNA sequence: TGTGCCAGCAGGAAAGGATCGGCATTTCACAATTCACCCCTCCACTTT.

This clonotype was counted between two and nine times. V is TRBV3-1 and J is TRBJ2-7; D call uncertain. CDR1 and CDR2 (germline): LGHDT, YNNKEL (reference sequence). Trimming cost V 1 base and J 3 bases, with 7 bases left between them. CDR3 length equals 13 residues. The CDR3: CASSQGPFYEQYF. CDR3 coding DNA: TGTGCCAGCAGCCAAGGCCCCTTCTACGAGCAGTACTTC.

This clonotype was found many times. The chain recombines TRBV3-1 with TRBJ2-7; 8 nucleotides line up with TRBD1. The trim removed 2 bases at V and 12 bases at J, leaving 9 bases unmatched. Germline loops: CDR1 LGHDT, CDR2 YNNKEL (reference sequence). CDR3 length: 13 amino acids. This chain's CDR3 is CASSQLTGGTLYF. In DNA form, the CDR3 reads TGTGCCAGCAGCCAACTAACAGGGGGTACGCTGTACTTC.

As concerns this clonotype: A clone one base away is much larger, so this may be a read error. The chain links TRBV6-5 to TRBJ2-7; 8 nucleotides align to TRBD1. CDR3 size: 15 residues. Germline V gene data show CDR1 as MNHEY and CDR2 as SVGAGI. The trim removed 2 bases at V and 2 bases at J, leaving 5 bases unmatched. This CDR3 reads CASSYAAQGAYEQYF. Here the CDR3 DNA reads TGTGCCAGCAGTTACGCTGCACAGGGGGCCTACGAGCAGTACTTC.

This clonotype was detected only a few times. The genes are TRBV7-8 and TRBJ1-2; maybe TRBD1 (5 bases). Deletions cut 10 bases from V and 0 bases from J, with 12 bases between. From germline, CDR1 is SGHVS and CDR2 FQNEAQ. The CDR3 is 13 amino acids. Here the CDR3 reads CAISGYPNYGYTF. The CDR3 DNA follows: TGTGCCATATCAGGGTATCCTAACTATGGCTACACCTTC.

This clonotype has just a few counts. This chain links TRBV5-4 with TRBJ2-5; 10 nucleotides align to TRBD2. The CDR3 covers 19 residues. V dropped 0 bases and J dropped 5; count of bases not matched to a gene: 16. Germline V gives CDR1 SGHNT, CDR2 YYREEE (reference sequence). The DNA of the CDR3 is TGTGCCAGCAGCTTGGCCCGGCTAGCGGGGGAATCCCAAGGCGAGACCCAGTACTTC. It codes for CASSLARLAGESQGETQYF. Full variable domain (missing parts from reference TRBV5-4 and TRBJ2-5): ETGVTQSPTHLIKTRGQQVTLRCSSQSGHNTVSWYQQALGQGPQFIFQYYREEENGRGNFPPRFSGLQFPNYSSELNVNALELDDSALYLCASSLARLAGESQGETQYFGPGTRLLVL.

CDR3 loop: CASSPGTTNTGELFF. CDR3 sequence (DNA): TGTGCCAGCAGCCCGGGGACAACGAACACCGGGGAGCTGTTTTTT. The chain employs TRBV7-3 and TRBJ2-2, with D perhaps matching TRBD1 (6 bases). This CDR3 region has 15 residues. With 5 bases removed from V and 0 bases from J, the gap between germline ends came to 10 bases. Germline assignment: CDR1 SGHTA and CDR2 FQGTGA.

This clonotype was detected ten times or more. The V gene is TRBV29-1, the J gene TRBJ2-2; no firm D call. The CDR3 is 13 amino acids. Germline CDR1 and CDR2: SQVTM and ANQGSEA. Deletions cut 5 bases from V and 6 bases from J, with 13 bases between. For the CDR3, the DNA is TGCAGCGTTAGGGCAGAGACACCCGGGGAGCTGTTTTTT. Its protein product is CSVRAETPGELFF.

V is TRBV12-5 and J is TRBJ2-3; no clear D. The CDR3 length is 15 residues. The germline gives CDR1 LGHNT, CDR2 FRNRAP. V was cut by 2 bases and J by 0 bases, with 9 bases left in between. The CDR3 bases are TGTGCTAGTGGTTTGCCCTCCCTGAGCACAGATACGCAGTATTTT. It codes for CASGLPSLSTDTQYF.

This clonotype is medium-sized in the sample. This chain uses TRBV2 with TRBJ1-1, with 7 positions matching TRBD1. After removal of 6 bases from V and 0 bases from J, the junction contained 7 bases not matched to a gene. CDR3 size: 15 residues. The germline CDR1 and CDR2 sequences are SNHLY and FYNNEI. CDR3 protein: CASRDTGALNTEAFF. The CDR3 DNA reads as TGTGCCAGCAGAGACACAGGGGCCCTGAACACTGAAGCTTTCTTT.

The table lists this clonotype with a few counts. This chain connects TRBV30 to TRBJ2-7, with 9 bases lining up with TRBD1. CDR3 length: 13 residues. With V trimmed by 2 bases and J by 6 bases, 5 bases remained unmatched. Germline-derived CDR1 and CDR2 are GTSNPN and SVGIG (reference sequence). The CDR3 region is CAWSWDRVSEQYF. The CDR3 DNA sequence: TGTGCCTGGAGTTGGGACAGGGTAAGCGAGCAGTACTTC.

This clonotype came up a few times. The chain couples TRBV29-1 to TRBJ2-2, with D possibly matching TRBD2 (6 bases). The CDR3 has 14 amino acids. Germline CDR1 is SQVTM and CDR2 is ANQGSEA. V lost 3 bases and J lost 5, with 13 bases in between. In DNA, the CDR3 is TGCAGCGTTGAGGCCGGGGGTTGGACCGGGGAGCTGTTTTTT. Its translation: CSVEAGGWTGELFF.

This chain links TRBV6-2 or TRBV6-3 with TRBJ1-3; 7 bases are a match to TRBD1. The CDR3 is made up of 17 amino acids. Germline CDR1 and CDR2: MNHEY and SVGEGT. J lost 1 base, V lost 0 bases, and 6 bases had no gene match. CDR3 nucleotides: TGTGCCAGCAGTTACTCCGCACAGGGGTCTTCTGGAAACACCATATATTTT. This gives the protein CASSYSAQGSSGNTIYF.

This clonotype was found many times. The rearrangement joins TRBV7-3 to TRBJ2-5; 10 nucleotides line up with TRBD1. The V gene end was trimmed by 5 bases and the J gene end by 4 bases; junction bases not matched to a gene: 1. Germline V gene data show CDR1 as SGHTA and CDR2 as FQGTGA. The CDR3 is 13 residues long. CDR3 protein: CASSRDRGETQYF. The DNA for the CDR3 is TGTGCCAGCAGCCGGGACAGGGGAGAGACCCAGTACTTC.

This chain joins TRBV5-1 and TRBJ2-7; 12 bases map to TRBD1. Germline-derived CDR1 and CDR2 are SGHRS and YFSETQ. The CDR3 has 16 residues. V shed 7 bases, J shed 4 bases, and the junction held 12 bases outside the gene matches. The CDR3 nucleotides are TGCGCCAGCGGCCCCTCTCCGGGACAGGGGGCATACGAGCAGTACTTC. Translating it yields CASGPSPGQGAYEQYF.

The chain links TRBV6-2 or TRBV6-3 to TRBJ2-3, with 9 bases matching TRBD2. CDR1 and CDR2 from the germline V gene are MNHEY and SVGEGT. This CDR3 is built from 17 residues. V shed 7 bases and J 2 bases; nucleotides not matched to a gene: 13. CDR3 loop: CASNSAGGGAVTDTQYF. CDR3 nucleotide sequence: TGTGCCAGCAATTCAGCTGGCGGGGGGGCAGTCACAGATACGCAGTATTTT.

This clonotype was counted many times. The CDR3 region is CSAREVWTSGQSTDTQYF. CDR3 nucleotide sequence: TGCAGTGCTAGAGAAGTTTGGACTAGCGGGCAAAGCACAGATACGCAGTATTTT. The V call is TRBV20-1, the J call TRBJ2-3; 11 bases are a match to TRBD2. Trimming cost V 0 bases and J 0 bases; bases outside gene matches: 8. The V gene's germline CDR1 is DFQATT and CDR2 SNEGSKA (reference sequence). The CDR3 length is 18 residues.

This clonotype was counted a few times. The J gene is TRBJ1-2, the V gene TRBV5-1; D is unclear. The CDR3 length is 12 residues. Germline-derived CDR1 and CDR2 are SGHRS and YFSETQ. Between the trimmed V and J ends, which lost 3 bases and 4 bases, there was a span of 7 bases. The CDR3 protein is CASSSGGYGYTF. In nucleotides, the CDR3 is TGCGCCAGCAGCTCCGGTGGCTATGGCTACACCTTC.

This chain links TRBV20-1 with TRBJ2-1; D might be TRBD2 (7 bases). Germline V CDR1 and CDR2: DFQATT, SNEGSKA (reference sequence). The CDR3 runs 16 residues. V gave up 1 base and J gave up 7 bases, with 20 bases separating them. The CDR3 sequence is CSARAAEGGNRNEQFF. CDR3 nucleotide sequence: TGCAGTGCTAGAGCCGCCGAGGGGGGGAATCGGAATGAGCAGTTCTTC.

The V and J genes are TRBV29-1 and TRBJ1-2; TRBD1 agrees at 8 bases. Per germline, CDR1 SQVTM and CDR2 ANQGSEA. The trim removed 2 bases at V and 8 bases at J, leaving 7 bases unmatched. The length of the CDR3 is 13 residues. This CDR3 reads CSVERQGAYGYTF. CDR3 in DNA: TGCAGCGTTGAACGGCAGGGGGCTTACGGCTACACCTTC. Using reference TRBV29-1 and TRBJ1-2 for the parts outside the CDR3, the full variable domain is SAVISQKPSRDICQRGTSLTIQCQVDSQVTMMFWYRQQPGQSLTLIATANQGSEATYESGFVIDKFPISRPNLTFSTLTVSNMSPEDSSIYLCSVERQGAYGYTFGSGTRLTVV.